One and the same sample provided the 15 T cell receptor beta chains below, sequenced in a study of blood T cells in healthy people across ages. For the second PCR, which ran for about 6 to 11 cycles, a sample-barcoded 5' primer and a J-beta primer mix were used. TCRdb ran MiXCR on the 5' RACE reads and lists one entry per CDR3 protein. There are around 1.7 million distinct CDR3 sequences in the sample; 28% occur only once, and about 8% lies in the top ten. Material: blood. Receptors originate from a woman aged 30 to 39 in good health.

This clonotype appeared a few times. The CDR3 nucleotides read TGTGCCAGCAGTCCGGCCCGGGACAGCAATCAGCCCCAGCATTTT. Encoded protein: CASSPARDSNQPQHF. The chain couples TRBV12-3 or TRBV12-4 to TRBJ1-5; D is perhaps TRBD1 (5 bases). The ends were cut back, 5 bases at V and 1 base at J, with 12 bases in the middle. The CDR3 is 15 amino acids.

The chain links TRBV20-1 to TRBJ1-5; 7 bases align to TRBD1. CDR1 is DFQATT and CDR2 is SNEGSKA in the germline V gene (reference sequence). The CDR3 extends over 14 amino acids. With V trimmed by 4 bases and J by 0 bases, 3 bases remained unmatched. The CDR3 coding sequence is TGCAGTGCTATAGGACAGGATAGCAATCAGCCCCAGCATTTT. This codes for CSAIGQDSNQPQHF.

This clonotype was observed a few times. This chain joins TRBV12-3 or TRBV12-4 and TRBJ2-7; 10 bases fit TRBD2. J lost 5 bases, V lost 4 bases, and 5 bases had no gene match. The CDR3 contains 14 residues. DNA for the CDR3: TGTGCCAGCAGTTATAGCGGGAGGTACCACGAGCAGTACTTC. Protein: CASSYSGRYHEQYF.

In this sample, this clonotype turned up many times. This chain links TRBV7-2 with TRBJ2-1; TRBD2 matches 7 bases. This CDR3 region has 14 residues. CDR1 is SGHTA and CDR2 is FQGNSA in the germline V gene. With V trimmed by 6 bases and J by 6 bases, 8 bases remained unmatched. CDR3 DNA: TGTGCCAGCAGTCGAAGCGGGAATCTCAATGAGCAGTTCTTC. This gives the protein CASSRSGNLNEQFF.

There are a few counts of this clonotype. V gene TRBV10-3 combines with J gene TRBJ1-2; D uncertain. Trimming took off 4 bases at V and 5 bases at J, with 17 bases between the two ends. In germline, CDR1 is ENHRY, CDR2 SYGVKD. The CDR3 loop spans 15 amino acids. This chain's CDR3 is CAISVGNAKGYGYTF. The CDR3 bases are TGTGCCATCAGTGTAGGAAACGCAAAAGGGTATGGCTACACCTTC.

V gene TRBV6-5 combines with J gene TRBJ2-7; TRBD1 is a possible D gene (5 bases). V shed 5 bases and J shed 2 bases, with 13 bases lying between them. CDR3 size: 14 residues. Germline V CDR1 and CDR2: MNHEY, SVGAGI. The DNA of the CDR3 is TGTGCCAGCAGTAGGCAGGGTTATCCCTACGAGCAGTACTTC. Its protein product is CASSRQGYPYEQYF.

This rearrangement joins TRBV12-3 or TRBV12-4 to TRBJ1-4; a weak D match, TRBD1 (5 bases). The CDR3 runs 13 residues. Trimming took 6 bases from V and 4 from J, leaving 9 bases between them. The chain's CDR3 is CASRGGNNEKLFF. In nucleotides, the CDR3 is TGTGCCAGCAGGGGGGGGAATAATGAAAAACTGTTTTTT.

This clonotype was detected ten times or more. The V and J genes are TRBV29-1 and TRBJ1-2, with TRBD1 as a possible D gene (5 bases). Trimming stripped 1 base from V and 3 bases from J, with 15 bases between. The CDR3 runs 15 residues. Germline V gene sequence: CDR1 SQVTM, CDR2 ANQGSEA. This chain's CDR3 is CSVEAPRVHHYGYTF. CDR3 DNA: TGCAGCGTTGAAGCCCCCAGGGTTCATCACTATGGCTACACCTTC.

Details on this clonotype: This may be a read error: a much more frequent sequence differs by one nucleotide. This chain links TRBV7-2 with TRBJ2-1; TRBD2 aligns across 14 bases. CDR3 size: 15 residues. Germline-derived CDR1 and CDR2 are SGHTA and FQGNSA. The J segment lost 5 bases and the V segment lost 5 bases, leaving 2 bases of the junction unmatched. The CDR3 spells CASSQTSGRDNEQFF. In DNA, the CDR3 is TGTGCCAGCAGCCAGACTAGCGGGAGGGACAATGAGCAGTTCTTC.

This clonotype was seen a handful of times. The chain employs TRBV5-1 and TRBJ2-5; D ambiguous. CDR3 length: 13 residues. Germline V gives CDR1 SGHRS, CDR2 YFSETQ. With 0 bases removed from V and 5 bases from J, the gap between germline ends came to 8 bases. The CDR3 bases are TGCGCCAGCAGCTTGGACTACACTGAGACCCAGTACTTC. It yields the protein CASSLDYTETQYF.

This clonotype was seen a few times. This chain links TRBV5-1 with TRBJ2-1; 13 bases map to TRBD2. CDR3 size: 17 residues. Germline-derived CDR1 and CDR2 are SGHRS and YFSETQ. The V and J ends lost 4 bases and 7 bases, in that order; junction bases with no gene match: 11. DNA for the CDR3: TGCGCCAGCAGCCCGGGAACTAGCGGGGGGGCGTCAAATGAGCAGTTCTTC. It codes for CASSPGTSGGASNEQFF.

The rearrangement uses TRBV5-1 and TRBJ2-7; a weak D match, TRBD1 (5 bases). Germline lookup yields CDR1 SGHRS and CDR2 YFSETQ. The CDR3 totals 15 residues. The germline V and J ends were trimmed by 1 base and 6 bases, with 17 bases remaining between them. The CDR3 sequence is CASSLNGHTRGEQYF. CDR3 sequence (DNA): TGCGCCAGCAGCTTGAACGGACATACCCGAGGCGAGCAGTACTTC.

The rearrangement joins TRBV6-5 to TRBJ2-1; tentative D call: TRBD1 (5 bases). V was clipped by 2 bases and J by 5 bases, with 16 bases between them. The V gene's germline CDR1 is MNHEY and CDR2 SVGAGI. The CDR3 is 16 residues long. Written as DNA, the CDR3 is TGTGCCAGCAGTTACCAGGGCGGTGGCGGCGACAATGAGCAGTTCTTC. Translated, it gives CASSYQGGGGDNEQFF.

This clonotype has a handful of counts. The chain is built from TRBV2 and TRBJ1-6; D gene uncertain. The CDR3 runs to 12 residues. Germline CDR1 SNHLY, CDR2 FYNNEI. The germline V and J ends were trimmed by 4 bases and 11 bases, with 9 bases remaining between them. The CDR3 coding sequence is TGTGCCAGCAGTGTAACCGACCCACCCCTCCACTTT. Translated: CASSVTDPPLHF.

This clonotype was counted once. The rearrangement uses TRBV20-1 and TRBJ2-5, with 12 bases aligning to TRBD2. Germline V CDR1 and CDR2: DFQATT, SNEGSKA (reference sequence). Trimming took 0 bases from V and 0 from J; bases not matched to a gene: 11. There are 19 residues in the CDR3. CDR3 region: CSARDYGLAGGPDQETQYF. Here the CDR3 DNA reads TGCAGTGCTAGAGATTATGGGCTAGCGGGGGGGCCGGACCAAGAGACCCAGTACTTC.